The rows below give T cell receptor beta chains drawn from one sample of a study of blood T cell repertoires in COVID-19. Data came from immunoSEQ multiplex PCR; TCRdb stores just in-frame clones and leaves some out. The sample yields about 46,000 clones, 86% seen once. Sample: peripheral blood. Receptor source: a man aged 55 to 70 with active or convalescent COVID-19. CDR3s include the opening cysteine and the closing phenylalanine or tryptophan. The order of the fields is CDR3 protein, J gene, D gene, V gene. A D gene is named only where the DNA matches it firmly.

CDR3: CASSSYSLAGINNEQFF
J: TRBJ2-1
D: TRBD2
V: TRBV27

CDR3: CASSERRDGTEAFF
J: TRBJ1-1
D: -
V: TRBV10-1

CDR3: CASGQDNYGYTF
J: TRBJ1-2
D: TRBD1
V: TRBV3-1/TRBV3-2

CDR3: CASSGGGPTDTQYF
J: TRBJ2-3
D: -
V: TRBV5-1

CDR3: CASSLTGGGVEETQYF
J: TRBJ2-5
D: TRBD2
V: TRBV11-2

CDR3: CASIPRGAGTGELFF
J: TRBJ2-2
D: TRBD2
V: TRBV2

CDR3: CAISYLSQGVLYGYTF
J: TRBJ1-2
D: -
V: TRBV10-3

CDR3: CAIRGTDQETQYF
J: TRBJ2-5
D: TRBD1
V: TRBV10-3

CDR3: CASSRDWTEGETQYF
J: TRBJ2-5
D: -
V: TRBV18

CDR3: CASSLDRGRHSPLHF
J: TRBJ1-6
D: TRBD1
V: TRBV7-9

CDR3: CAWEAGGPTTQYF
J: TRBJ2-3
D: TRBD2
V: TRBV30

CDR3: CASSLDRNTEAFF
J: TRBJ1-1
D: -
V: TRBV7-8

CDR3: CASSDGQSSYNEQFF
J: TRBJ2-1
D: -
V: TRBV7-9

CDR3: CASSQDLAGGMGTGELFF
J: TRBJ2-2
D: TRBD2
V: TRBV4-2

CDR3: CASSQEVGDRNQPQHF
J: TRBJ1-5
D: -
V: TRBV4-2

CDR3: CASSLPVVHYRGGSDTQYF
J: TRBJ2-3
D: -
V: TRBV21-1

CDR3: CASSGAGTSWAGQVLFF
J: TRBJ2-2
D: TRBD2
V: TRBV9

CDR3: CAISELRTGSYEQYF
J: TRBJ2-7
D: TRBD1
V: TRBV10-3

CDR3: CASRSRRDGANVLTF
J: TRBJ2-6
D: -
V: TRBV6-5

CDR3: CASSPNLRDRGWTEAFF
J: TRBJ1-1
D: TRBD1
V: TRBV14

CDR3: CASSDRAAGQPQHF
J: TRBJ1-5
D: -
V: TRBV2

CDR3: CASSLVGTGGEYEQYF
J: TRBJ2-7
D: TRBD1
V: TRBV11-2

CDR3: CASSSGTEGAGGYTF
J: TRBJ1-2
D: TRBD1
V: TRBV18

CDR3: CSVDRGVFTEAFF
J: TRBJ1-1
D: TRBD1
V: TRBV29-1

CDR3: CASSKTGEETQYF
J: TRBJ2-5
D: -
V: TRBV19

CDR3: CASSYPGQGEKLFF
J: TRBJ1-4
D: -
V: TRBV11-2

CDR3: CASRHQIWDRGHEQYF
J: TRBJ2-7
D: TRBD1
V: TRBV6-7